The 15 T cell receptor beta chains below all came from one sample that was sequenced in a study of T cell responses to AZD1222 COVID-19 vaccine. TCRdb's table, derived via immunoSEQ multiplex PCR, lists solely in-frame clones and lacks some. The sample contains about 78,000 clones, 87% of which appear only once. The sample in question was peripheral blood, obtained on day 0 of AZD1222 vaccination. These receptor sequences come from an adult in good health.

The J gene is TRBJ2-3, the V gene TRBV28; 10 bases line up with TRBD1. Per the germline V gene, CDR1 is MDHEN and CDR2 is SYDVKM. The CDR3 runs to 15 residues. Trimming removed 5 bases from V and 2 bases from J; junction bases left unmatched: 4. The chain's CDR3 is CASSRTGGYTDTQYF. CDR3 nucleotides: TGTGCCAGCAGTCGGACAGGGGGGTACACAGATACGCAGTATTTT.

V is TRBV5-1 and J is TRBJ2-1; 10 nucleotides align to TRBD2. After removal of 1 base from V and 1 base from J, the junction contained 2 bases not matched to a gene. CDR1 SGHRS and CDR2 YFSETQ come from the germline V gene. The CDR3 totals 16 residues. CDR3 in amino acids: CASSLSGRASYNEQFF. As DNA, the CDR3 is TGCGCCAGCAGCTTGAGCGGGAGGGCTTCCTACAATGAGCAGTTCTTC.

J is TRBJ2-1 and V is TRBV7-9, with a tentative D call TRBD2 (5 bases). Germline V CDR1 and CDR2: SEHNR, FQNEAQ (reference sequence). This CDR3 has 14 residues. With 5 bases removed from V and 8 bases from J, the gap between germline ends came to 16 bases. CDR3 protein: CASSPGSSGDEQFF. In DNA form, the CDR3 reads TGTGCCAGCAGCCCCGGGTCATCCGGGGATGAGCAGTTCTTC.

In its sample, this clone was seen a few times. This sequence joins TRBV29-1 and TRBJ1-4; D is undetermined. The V and J ends lost 4 bases and 8 bases respectively, with 11 bases between them. The CDR3 totals 12 residues. Germline V gene data show CDR1 as SQVTM and CDR2 as ANQGSEA. The CDR3 here is CSVGGGDEKLFF. In DNA form, the CDR3 reads TGCAGCGTTGGGGGAGGCGACGAAAAACTGTTTTTT.

In this sample, this clone turned up a few times. The chain couples TRBV9 to TRBJ1-1; D perhaps matches TRBD1 (6 bases). This CDR3 region has 13 residues. V was cut by 3 bases and J by 1 base, with 7 bases left in between. The germline gives CDR1 SGDLS, CDR2 YYNGEE. The chain's CDR3 is CASSDRENTEAFF. The CDR3 nucleotides are TGTGCCAGCAGCGACAGGGAGAACACTGAAGCTTTCTTT.

The DNA for the CDR3 is TGCGCCAGCGCCCGGACTAGCGGGAGTTTGAGCTCAGATACGCAGTATTTT. Protein: CASARTSGSLSSDTQYF. V usage is TRBV5-1 and J usage is TRBJ2-3, with TRBD2 matching over 13 bases. The CDR3 consists of 17 residues. V lost 7 bases and J lost 4; bases outside the gene matches: 12. In germline, CDR1 is SGHRS, CDR2 YFSETQ. The entire variable domain, with the rest obtained from reference TRBV5-1 and TRBJ2-3, is as follows: KAGVTQTPRYLIKTRGQQVTLSCSPISGHRSVSWYQQTPGQGLQFLFEYFSETQRNKGNFPGRFSGRQFSNSRSEMNVSTLELGDSALYLCASARTSGSLSSDTQYFGPGTRLTVL.

J is TRBJ1-4 and V is TRBV28, with D maybe TRBD1 (5 bases). The CDR3 contains 16 residues. With 6 bases removed from V and 7 bases from J, the gap between germline ends came to 21 bases. CDR1 and CDR2 from the germline V gene are MDHEN and SYDVKM. CDR3: CASSLRGAPEGEKLFF. CDR3 DNA: TGTGCCAGCAGCTTACGCGGGGCCCCAGAAGGTGAAAAACTGTTTTTT.

The V call is TRBV19, the J call TRBJ2-1; a weak D match, TRBD2 (5 bases). Germline CDR1 reads LNHDA; CDR2 reads SQIVND (reference sequence). Trimming took 10 bases from V and 6 from J, leaving 22 bases between them. This CDR3 has 15 residues. The CDR3 region has the DNA TGTGCCACCTCACCATGGTGGGAGTCGGCCAATGAGCAGTTCTTC. It specifies CATSPWWESANEQFF.

This chain joins TRBV28 and TRBJ2-7; 7 bases fit TRBD2. The trim removed 7 bases at V and 0 bases at J, leaving 6 bases unmatched. The CDR3 has 14 residues. CDR1 MDHEN and CDR2 SYDVKM come from the germline V gene. CDR3 in DNA: TGTGCCAGCATATCTAGCGGTAGCTCCTACGAGCAGTACTTC. Protein product: CASISSGSSYEQYF.

V usage is TRBV11-2 and J usage is TRBJ1-2, with TRBD1 as a possible D gene (5 bases). Germline values: CDR1 SGHAT, CDR2 FQNNGV. The germline V and J ends were trimmed by 2 bases and 4 bases, with 14 bases remaining between them. The CDR3 totals 15 residues. The CDR3 is CASSLLSGGSYGYTF. The CDR3 DNA follows: TGTGCCAGCAGCTTACTATCGGGGGGTAGCTATGGCTACACCTTC. The full variable domain, with the rest looked up from reference TRBV11-2 and TRBJ1-2, is EAGVAQSPRYKIIEKRQSVAFWCNPISGHATLYWYQQILGQGPKLLIQFQNNGVVDDSQLPKDRFSAERLKGVDSTLKIQPAKLEDSAVYLCASSLLSGGSYGYTFGSGTRLTVV.

The chain combines TRBV5-4 with TRBJ2-3; the D is unclear. The CDR3 has 13 amino acids. Germline CDR1 reads SGHNT; CDR2 reads YYREEE (reference sequence). V gave up 4 bases and J gave up 2 bases, with 8 bases separating them. The DNA for the CDR3 is TGTGCCAGCAGCCTCCTCCCCACAGATACGCAGTATTTT. The encoded protein is CASSLLPTDTQYF.

Regarding this clone: Germline is not matched at one junction end, which may reflect a read error. Written as DNA, the CDR3 is TGTGCCAGCAGCCAAGAAGAAAGCGGGTCCCACAATGGGCAGTTCTTC. Amino acids: CASSQEESGSHNGQFF. The chain uses TRBV4-2 and TRBJ2-1, with D possibly matching TRBD2 (6 bases). CDR1 and CDR2 from the germline V gene are LGHNA and YNFKEQ. The CDR3 loop spans 16 amino acids.

The chain has TRBV2 and TRBJ1-5, with a tentative D call TRBD1 (6 bases). The V end lost 8 bases, the J end lost 0 bases, and 20 bases lay between the germline ends. CDR1 SNHLY and CDR2 FYNNEI come from the germline V gene. The CDR3 spans 17 residues. The CDR3 DNA reads as TGTGCCAGCGGGTTTTCCGGGACAAGATATAGCAATCAGCCCCAGCATTTT. Its translation: CASGFSGTRYSNQPQHF.

CDR3 loop: CASSTGFGSDTQYF. The CDR3 nucleotides are TGTGCCAGCTCTACGGGATTCGGGTCAGATACGCAGTATTTT. The rearrangement links TRBV7-3 to TRBJ2-3; D might be TRBD2 (5 bases). Germline V lookup: CDR1 SGHTA, CDR2 FQGTGA. V was shortened by 8 bases and J by 4 bases, with 16 bases between the two germline ends. The CDR3 length is 14 residues.

The chain employs TRBV15 and TRBJ1-1; unclear D gene. The germline V gene has CDR1 LNHNV and CDR2 YYDKDF (reference sequence). V was shortened by 5 bases and J by 1 base, with 14 bases between the two germline ends. The CDR3 spans 15 residues. Written as DNA, the CDR3 is TGTGCCACCAGCGAGAGTCAGTGGGGGAACACTGAAGCTTTCTTT. It encodes CATSESQWGNTEAFF.